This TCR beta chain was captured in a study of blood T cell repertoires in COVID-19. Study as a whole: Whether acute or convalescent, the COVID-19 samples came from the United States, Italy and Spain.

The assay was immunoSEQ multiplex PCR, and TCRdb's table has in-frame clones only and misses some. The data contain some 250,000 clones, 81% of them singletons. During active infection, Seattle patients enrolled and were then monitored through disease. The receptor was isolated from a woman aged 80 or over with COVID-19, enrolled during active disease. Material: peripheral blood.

CDR3 region: CASRRRGRGYGYTF. The CDR3 nucleotides are TGTGCCAGCAGACGCAGGGGGCGCGGCTATGGCTACACCTTC. The chain employs TRBV6-5 and TRBJ1-2; 8 bases fit TRBD1. Per the germline V gene, CDR1 is MNHEY and CDR2 is SVGAGI. This CDR3 region has 14 residues. J lost 4 bases, V lost 6 bases, and 7 bases had no gene match.